Reported below is one T cell receptor beta chain. These data come from a study of blood T cell repertoires in COVID-19. Germline V gene sequence: CDR1 MDHEN, CDR2 SYDVKM. Trimming pared 5 bases from V and 2 bases from J, leaving 13 bases between. The CDR3 loop spans 15 amino acids. TCRdb's copy holds only in-frame clones and misses some; the assay was immunoSEQ multiplex PCR. The sample lists just over 150,000 clones, about four fifths occurring once. The chain has TRBV28 and TRBJ1-5; D unclear. The receptor comes from a man aged 60-69 years with acute or convalescent COVID-19. The sequenced sample was peripheral blood. CDR3 sequence (DNA): TGTGCCAGCAGTACTCACACGGCGGGCAATCAGCCCCAGCATTTT. This sequence encodes CASSTHTAGNQPQHF.